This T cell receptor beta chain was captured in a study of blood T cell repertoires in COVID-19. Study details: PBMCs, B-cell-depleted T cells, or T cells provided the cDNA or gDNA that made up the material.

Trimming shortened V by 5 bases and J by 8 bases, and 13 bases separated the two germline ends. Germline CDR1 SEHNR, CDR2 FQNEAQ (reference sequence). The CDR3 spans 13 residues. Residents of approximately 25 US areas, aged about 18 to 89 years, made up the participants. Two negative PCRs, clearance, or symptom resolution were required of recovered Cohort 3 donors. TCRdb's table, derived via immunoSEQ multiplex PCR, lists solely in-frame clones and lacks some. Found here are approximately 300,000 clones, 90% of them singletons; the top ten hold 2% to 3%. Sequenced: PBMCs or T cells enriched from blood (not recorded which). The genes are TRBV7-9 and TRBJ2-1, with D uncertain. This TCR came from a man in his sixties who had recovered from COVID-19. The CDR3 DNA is TGTGCCAGCAGCGTAAGGATGGGCGATGAGCAGTTCTTC. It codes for CASSVRMGDEQFF.